This T cell receptor (beta chain) originates from a study of blood T cell repertoires in COVID-19. Germline-derived CDR1 and CDR2 are KGHSH and LQKENI. This CDR3 spans 15 amino acids. The V end was cut by 0 bases, the J end by 1 base, with 9 bases between. Using immunoSEQ multiplex PCR, the repertoire was profiled, and TCRdb retains in-frame clones only, with some absent. The sample records around 500,000 clones, 70% to 90% being singletons. Participants, about 18 to 90 years old, spanned around 25 US areas. Participants' own reports of clinical history determined their cohort assignment. The chain employs TRBV18 and TRBJ2-5; D is undetermined. Material for sequencing was PBMCs or T cells enriched from blood (not recorded which). The sequence came from a woman between 35 and 50 years old who had recovered from COVID-19. The CDR3 DNA follows: TGTGCCAGCTCACCACCGTCGGCGGTCCAAGAGACCCAGTACTTC. This translates into CASSPPSAVQETQYF.